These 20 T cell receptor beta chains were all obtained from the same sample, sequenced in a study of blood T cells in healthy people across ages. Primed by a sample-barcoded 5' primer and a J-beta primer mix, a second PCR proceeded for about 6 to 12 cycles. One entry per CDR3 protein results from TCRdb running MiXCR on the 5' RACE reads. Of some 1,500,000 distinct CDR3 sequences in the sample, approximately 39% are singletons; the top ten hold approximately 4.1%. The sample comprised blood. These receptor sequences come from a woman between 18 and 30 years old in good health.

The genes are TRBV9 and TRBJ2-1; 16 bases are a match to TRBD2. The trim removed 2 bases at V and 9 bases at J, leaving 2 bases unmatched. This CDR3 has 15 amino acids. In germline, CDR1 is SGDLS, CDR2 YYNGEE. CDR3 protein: CASSVGTSGRGEQFF. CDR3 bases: TGTGCCAGCAGCGTCGGGACTAGCGGGAGGGGTGAGCAGTTCTTC.

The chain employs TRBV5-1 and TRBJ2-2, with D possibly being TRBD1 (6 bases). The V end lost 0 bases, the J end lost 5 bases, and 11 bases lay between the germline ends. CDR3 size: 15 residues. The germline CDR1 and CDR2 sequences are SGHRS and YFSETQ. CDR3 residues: CASSLEGGQTGELFF. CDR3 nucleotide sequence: TGCGCCAGCAGCTTGGAAGGGGGTCAGACCGGGGAGCTGTTTTTT.

In DNA form, the CDR3 reads TGTGCCAGCACCGGAAGCGGGGTCGAAGGGGTTAGGATTCAGTACTTC. Translating gives CASTGSGVEGVRIQYF. This chain connects TRBV12-3 or TRBV12-4 to TRBJ2-5; 7 nucleotides agree with TRBD2. Losses at the gene ends were 7 bases for V and 11 bases for J; bases not matched to a gene: 22. The CDR3 totals 16 residues.

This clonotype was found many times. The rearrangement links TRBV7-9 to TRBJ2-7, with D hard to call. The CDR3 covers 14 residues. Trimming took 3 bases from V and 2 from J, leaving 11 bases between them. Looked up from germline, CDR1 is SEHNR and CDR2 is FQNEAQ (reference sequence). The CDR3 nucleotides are TGTGCCAGCAGCTTGAGTGGCAGTCCCTACGAGCAGTACTTC. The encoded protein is CASSLSGSPYEQYF.

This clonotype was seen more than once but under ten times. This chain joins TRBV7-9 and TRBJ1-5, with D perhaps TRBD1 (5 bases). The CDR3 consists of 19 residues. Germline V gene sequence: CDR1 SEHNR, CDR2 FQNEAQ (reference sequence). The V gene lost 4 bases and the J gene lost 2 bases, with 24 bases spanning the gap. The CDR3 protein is CASSWAHMGRGLRNQPQHF. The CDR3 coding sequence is TGTGCCAGCAGCTGGGCCCATATGGGACGAGGATTGCGCAATCAGCCCCAGCATTTT.

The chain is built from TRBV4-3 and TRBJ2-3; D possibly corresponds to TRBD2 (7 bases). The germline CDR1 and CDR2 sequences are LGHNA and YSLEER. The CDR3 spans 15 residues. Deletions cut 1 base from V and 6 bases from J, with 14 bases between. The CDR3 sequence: CASSQGAGAMDTQYF. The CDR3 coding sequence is TGCGCCAGCAGCCAAGGGGCGGGGGCTATGGATACGCAGTATTTT.

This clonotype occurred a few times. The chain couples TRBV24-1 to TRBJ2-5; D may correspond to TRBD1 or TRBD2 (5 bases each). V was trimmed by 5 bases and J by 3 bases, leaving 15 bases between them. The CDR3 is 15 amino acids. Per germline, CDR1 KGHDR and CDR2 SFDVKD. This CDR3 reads CATSALRGPKETQYF. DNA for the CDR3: TGTGCCACCAGTGCCCTCCGGGGCCCCAAAGAGACCCAGTACTTC.

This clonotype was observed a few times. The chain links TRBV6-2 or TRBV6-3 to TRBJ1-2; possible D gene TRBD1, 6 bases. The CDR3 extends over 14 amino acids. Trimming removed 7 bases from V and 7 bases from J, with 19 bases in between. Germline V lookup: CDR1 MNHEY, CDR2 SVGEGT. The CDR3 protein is CASTRTAEVSGYTF. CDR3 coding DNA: TGTGCCAGCACGAGGACAGCGGAGGTGTCTGGCTACACCTTC.

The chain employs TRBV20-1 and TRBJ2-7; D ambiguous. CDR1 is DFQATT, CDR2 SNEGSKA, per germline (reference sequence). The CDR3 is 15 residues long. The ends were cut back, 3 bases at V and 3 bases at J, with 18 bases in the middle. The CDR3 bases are TGCAGTGCTAGCCACGGACGTACAGCCGTCTACGAGCAGTACTTC. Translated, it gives CSASHGRTAVYEQYF.

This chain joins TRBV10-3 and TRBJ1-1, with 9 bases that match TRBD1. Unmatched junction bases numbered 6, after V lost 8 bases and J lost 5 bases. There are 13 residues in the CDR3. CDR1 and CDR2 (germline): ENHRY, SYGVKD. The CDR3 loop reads CAISRTGETEAFF. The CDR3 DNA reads TGTGCCATCTCAAGGACAGGGGAAACTGAAGCTTTCTTT.

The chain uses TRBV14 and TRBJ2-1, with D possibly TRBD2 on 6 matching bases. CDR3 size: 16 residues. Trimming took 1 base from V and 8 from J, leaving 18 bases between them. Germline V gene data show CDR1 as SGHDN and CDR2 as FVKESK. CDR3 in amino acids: CASSQARTMAFDEQFF. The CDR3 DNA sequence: TGTGCCAGCAGCCAAGCCCGGACTATGGCTTTTGATGAGCAGTTCTTC.

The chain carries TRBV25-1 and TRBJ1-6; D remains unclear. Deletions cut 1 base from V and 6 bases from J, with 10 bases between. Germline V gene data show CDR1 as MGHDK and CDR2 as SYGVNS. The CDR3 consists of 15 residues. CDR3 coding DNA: TGTGCCAGCAGTGAATCCCTGGTCGCTAATTCACCCCTCCACTTT. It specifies CASSESLVANSPLHF.

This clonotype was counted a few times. CDR3 residues: CASSQDGWTAGLYGYTF. The CDR3, as DNA: TGTGCCAGCAGCCAAGACGGATGGACAGCTGGCCTCTATGGCTACACCTTC. J is TRBJ1-2 and V is TRBV3-1; the D gene is possibly TRBD1 (6 bases). CDR1 and CDR2 from the germline V gene are LGHDT and YNNKEL (reference sequence). The V end lost 0 bases, the J end lost 4 bases, and 18 bases lay between the germline ends. CDR3 size: 17 residues.

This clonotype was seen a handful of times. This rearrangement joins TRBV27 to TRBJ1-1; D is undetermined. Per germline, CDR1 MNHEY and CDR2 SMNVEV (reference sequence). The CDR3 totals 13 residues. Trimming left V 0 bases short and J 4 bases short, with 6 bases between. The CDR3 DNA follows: TGTGCCAGCAGTTTATCTCTGGGCACTGAAGCTTTCTTT. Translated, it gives CASSLSLGTEAFF.

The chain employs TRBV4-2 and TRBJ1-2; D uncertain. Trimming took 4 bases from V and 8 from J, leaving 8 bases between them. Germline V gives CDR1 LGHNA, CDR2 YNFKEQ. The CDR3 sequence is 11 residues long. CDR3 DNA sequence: TGTGCCAGCAGCCCCAGTAGCGGCTACACCTTC. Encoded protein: CASSPSSGYTF.

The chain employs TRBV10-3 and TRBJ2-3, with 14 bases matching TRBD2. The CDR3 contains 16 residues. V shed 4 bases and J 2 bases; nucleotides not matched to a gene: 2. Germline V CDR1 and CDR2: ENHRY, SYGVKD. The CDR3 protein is CAISGGLAGATDTQYF. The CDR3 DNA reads TGTGCCATCAGTGGGGGACTAGCGGGGGCCACAGATACGCAGTATTTT.

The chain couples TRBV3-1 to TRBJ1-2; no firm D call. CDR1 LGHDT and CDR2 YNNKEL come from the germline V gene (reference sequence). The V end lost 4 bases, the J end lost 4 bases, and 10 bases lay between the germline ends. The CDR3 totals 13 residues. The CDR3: CASSRGTFYGYTF. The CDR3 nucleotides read TGTGCCAGCAGCCGGGGAACGTTCTATGGCTACACCTTC.

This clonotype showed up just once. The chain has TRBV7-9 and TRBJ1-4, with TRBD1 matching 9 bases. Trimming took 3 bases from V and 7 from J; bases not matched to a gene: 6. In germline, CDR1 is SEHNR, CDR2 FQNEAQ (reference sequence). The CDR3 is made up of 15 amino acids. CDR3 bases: TGTGCCAGCAGCTTCCTTACAGGGGGCGTTGAAAAACTGTTTTTT. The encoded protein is CASSFLTGGVEKLFF. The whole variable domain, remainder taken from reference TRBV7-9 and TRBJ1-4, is DTGVSQNPRHKITKRGQNVTFRCDPISEHNRLYWYRQTLGQGPEFLTYFQNEAQLEKSRLLSDRFSAERPKGSFSTLEIQRTEQGDSAMYLCASSFLTGGVEKLFFGSGTQLSVL.

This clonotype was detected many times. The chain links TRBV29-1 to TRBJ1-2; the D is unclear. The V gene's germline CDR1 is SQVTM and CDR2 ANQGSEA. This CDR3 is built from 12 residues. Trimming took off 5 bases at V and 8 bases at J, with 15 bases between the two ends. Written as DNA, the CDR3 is TGCAGCGTTCGCGACCAAACGGGGGGCTACACCTTC. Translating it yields CSVRDQTGGYTF.

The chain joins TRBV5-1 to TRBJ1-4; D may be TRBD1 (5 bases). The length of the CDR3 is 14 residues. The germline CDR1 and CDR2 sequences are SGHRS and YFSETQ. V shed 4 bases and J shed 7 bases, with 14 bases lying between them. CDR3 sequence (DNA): TGCGCCAGCAGCGAGCGGGGACTCGGTGAAAAACTGTTTTTT. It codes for CASSERGLGEKLFF. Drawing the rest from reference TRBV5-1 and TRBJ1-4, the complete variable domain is KAGVTQTPRYLIKTRGQQVTLSCSPISGHRSVSWYQQTPGQGLQFLFEYFSETQRNKGNFPGRFSGRQFSNSRSEMNVSTLELGDSALYLCASSERGLGEKLFFGSGTQLSVL.